The sample holds a few counts of the clone carrying this TCR beta chain. Antigen unknown. The data were taken from a study of T-cell memory formation after mild COVID-19. Study at large: Most TCR clusters belonged to a single donor. Study findings and constraints: Pre-infection memory harbored some responding clones, suggesting cross-reactive memory joined.

UMIs and sample barcodes were carried by the TCR alpha and TCR beta cDNA libraries that 5'RACE produced using constant-segment primers. TCRdb reanalysed the 5' RACE reads using MiXCR and keeps one entry per CDR3 protein. The data show about 350,000 distinct CDR3 sequences, over 25% seen once. The CDR3 runs to 16 residues. Trimming at V came to 4 bases and at J to 0 bases, leaving 7 bases not matched to a gene. Germline V CDR1 and CDR2: LGHDT, YNNKEL (reference sequence). This rearrangement joins TRBV3-1 to TRBJ2-3, with TRBD2 identical over 7 bases. Sequencing was performed on PBMCs or a T cell subset sorted from them (not recorded which). This receptor was obtained from an adult woman who had mild COVID-19 (a few samples of this study predate the infection). Cell type and time point are not known. The CDR3 DNA sequence: TGTGCCAGCAGCCTTTGGGAGGGGACGAGCACAGATACGCAGTATTTT. Amino acids: CASSLWEGTSTDTQYF.